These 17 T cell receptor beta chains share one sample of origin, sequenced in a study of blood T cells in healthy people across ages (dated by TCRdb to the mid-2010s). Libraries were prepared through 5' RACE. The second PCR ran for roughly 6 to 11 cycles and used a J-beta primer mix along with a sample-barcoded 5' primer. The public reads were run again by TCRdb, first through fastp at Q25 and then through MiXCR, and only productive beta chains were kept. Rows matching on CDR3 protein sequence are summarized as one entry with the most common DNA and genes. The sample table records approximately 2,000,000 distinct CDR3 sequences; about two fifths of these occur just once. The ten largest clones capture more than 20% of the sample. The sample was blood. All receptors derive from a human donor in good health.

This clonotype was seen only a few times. The CDR3 DNA is TGTGCCAGCAGTTTGCCGCTGAATCAGCCCCAGCATTTT. It specifies CASSLPLNQPQHF. The rearrangement uses TRBV28 and TRBJ1-5; D gene ambiguous. CDR1 is MDHEN, CDR2 SYDVKM, per germline. V dropped 3 bases and J dropped 4 bases, with 7 bases sitting between them. The CDR3 loop spans 13 amino acids.

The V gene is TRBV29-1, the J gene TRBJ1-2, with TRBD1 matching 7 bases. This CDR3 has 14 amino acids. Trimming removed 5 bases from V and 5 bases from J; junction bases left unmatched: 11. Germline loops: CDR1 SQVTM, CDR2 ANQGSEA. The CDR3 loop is CSVRQIAGGYGYTF. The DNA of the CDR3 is TGCAGCGTTAGACAGATCGCAGGGGGATATGGCTACACCTTC.

The CDR3 loop reads CATSDPDRDENIQYF. The CDR3 DNA is TGTGCCACCAGTGATCCGGACAGGGATGAAAACATTCAGTACTTC. The rearrangement uses TRBV24-1 and TRBJ2-4, with 8 nucleotides matching TRBD1. The V gene end was trimmed by 3 bases and the J gene end by 5 bases; junction bases not matched to a gene: 5. Looked up from germline, CDR1 is KGHDR and CDR2 is SFDVKD. The CDR3 has 15 residues.

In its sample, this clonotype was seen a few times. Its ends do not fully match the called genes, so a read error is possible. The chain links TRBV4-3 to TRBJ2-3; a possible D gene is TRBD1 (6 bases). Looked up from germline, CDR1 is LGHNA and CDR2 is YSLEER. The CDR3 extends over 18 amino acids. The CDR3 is CASSQDPRQVRSTDTQYF. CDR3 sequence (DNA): TGCGCTAGCAGCCAAGACCCTCGACAGGTGAGATCCACAGATACGCAGTATTTT.

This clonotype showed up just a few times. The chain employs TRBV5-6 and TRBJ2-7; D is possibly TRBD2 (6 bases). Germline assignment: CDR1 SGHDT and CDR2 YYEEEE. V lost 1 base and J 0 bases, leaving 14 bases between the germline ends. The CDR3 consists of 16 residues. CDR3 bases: TGTGCCAGCAGCTTGTGGGCGGGGACGAACTCCTACGAGCAGTACTTC. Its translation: CASSLWAGTNSYEQYF.

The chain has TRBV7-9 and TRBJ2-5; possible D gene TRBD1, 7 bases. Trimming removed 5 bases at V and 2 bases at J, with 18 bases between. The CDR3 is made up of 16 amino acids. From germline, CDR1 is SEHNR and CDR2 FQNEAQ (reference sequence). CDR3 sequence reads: CASSHVGGTAQETQYF. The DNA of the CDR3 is TGTGCCAGCAGCCACGTCGGAGGGACAGCACAAGAGACCCAGTACTTC.

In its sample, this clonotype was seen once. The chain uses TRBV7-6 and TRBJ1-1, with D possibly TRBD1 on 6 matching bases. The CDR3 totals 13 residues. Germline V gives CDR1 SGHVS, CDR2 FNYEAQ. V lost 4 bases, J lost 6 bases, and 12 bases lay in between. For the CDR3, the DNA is TGTGCCAGCAGCTCTGGACAGTCTCCTGAAGCTTTCTTT. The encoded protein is CASSSGQSPEAFF.

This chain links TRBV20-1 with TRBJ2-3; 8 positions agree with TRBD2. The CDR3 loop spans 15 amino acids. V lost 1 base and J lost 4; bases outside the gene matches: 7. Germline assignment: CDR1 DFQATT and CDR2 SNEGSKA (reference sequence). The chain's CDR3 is CSARVLQRGSDTQYF. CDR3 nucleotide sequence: TGCAGTGCTAGAGTTTTGCAGCGGGGGTCAGATACGCAGTATTTT.

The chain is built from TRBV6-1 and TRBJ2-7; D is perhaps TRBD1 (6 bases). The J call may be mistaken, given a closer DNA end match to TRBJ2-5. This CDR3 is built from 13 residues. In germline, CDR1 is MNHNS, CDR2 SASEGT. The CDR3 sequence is CTTRPTGKETQYF. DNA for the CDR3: TGTACCACCCGACCTACAGGGAAAGAGACCCAGTACTTC.

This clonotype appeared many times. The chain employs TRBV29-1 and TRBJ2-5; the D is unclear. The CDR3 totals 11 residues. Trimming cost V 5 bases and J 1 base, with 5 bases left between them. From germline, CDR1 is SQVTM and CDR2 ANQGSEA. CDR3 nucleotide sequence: TGCAGCGTTACAGTCCAAGAGACCCAGTACTTC. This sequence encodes CSVTVQETQYF.

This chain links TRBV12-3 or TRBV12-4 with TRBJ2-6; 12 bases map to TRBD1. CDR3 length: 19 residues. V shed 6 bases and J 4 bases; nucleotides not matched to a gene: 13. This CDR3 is CASRQTGQGASRGANVLTF. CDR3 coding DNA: TGTGCCAGCAGACAGACGGGACAGGGGGCATCCCGAGGGGCCAACGTCCTGACTTTC.

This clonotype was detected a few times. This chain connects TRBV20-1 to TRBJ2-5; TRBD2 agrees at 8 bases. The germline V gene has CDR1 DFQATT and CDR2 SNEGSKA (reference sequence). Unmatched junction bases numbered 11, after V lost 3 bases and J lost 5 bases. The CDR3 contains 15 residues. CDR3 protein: CSARNPGGAGETQYF. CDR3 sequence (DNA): TGCAGTGCTAGGAATCCCGGGGGGGCGGGTGAGACCCAGTACTTC.

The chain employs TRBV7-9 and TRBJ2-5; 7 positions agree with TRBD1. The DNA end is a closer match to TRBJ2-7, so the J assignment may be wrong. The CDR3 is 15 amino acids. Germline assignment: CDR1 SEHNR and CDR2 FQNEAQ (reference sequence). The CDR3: CASSLAQGTVYEQYF. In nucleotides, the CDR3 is TGTGCCAGCAGCTTAGCCCAAGGGACAGTCTACGAGCAGTACTTC.

The CDR3 region has the DNA TGTGCCAGCAGTCCCTGGACAGGCCCTTCTAGCAATCAGCCCCAGCATTTT. It yields the protein CASSPWTGPSSNQPQHF. The chain links TRBV27 to TRBJ1-5; 7 bases align to TRBD1. V was pared by 5 bases and J by 0 bases, with 10 bases of the junction left unmatched. Germline V CDR1 and CDR2: MNHEY, SMNVEV (reference sequence). The CDR3 contains 17 residues.

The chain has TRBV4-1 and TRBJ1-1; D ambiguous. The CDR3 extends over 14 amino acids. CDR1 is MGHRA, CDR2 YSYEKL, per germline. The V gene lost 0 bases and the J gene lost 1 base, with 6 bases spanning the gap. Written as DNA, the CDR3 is TGCGCCAGCAGCCAAGAATGGGAGAACACTGAAGCTTTCTTT. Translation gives CASSQEWENTEAFF.

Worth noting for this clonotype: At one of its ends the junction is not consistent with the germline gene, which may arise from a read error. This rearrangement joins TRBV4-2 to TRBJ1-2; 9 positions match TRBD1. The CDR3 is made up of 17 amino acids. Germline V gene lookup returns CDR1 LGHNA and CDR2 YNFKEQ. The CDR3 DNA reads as TGTGCCAGCAACCAAAACAGGGGGCGCGTGATCGTTTATGGCTACACCTTC. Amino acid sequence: CASNQNRGRVIVYGYTF.

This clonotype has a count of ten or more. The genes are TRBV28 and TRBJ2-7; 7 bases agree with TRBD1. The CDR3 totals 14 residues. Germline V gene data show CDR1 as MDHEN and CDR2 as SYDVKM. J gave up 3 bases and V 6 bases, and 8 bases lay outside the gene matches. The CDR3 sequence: CASSTRDSLYEQYF. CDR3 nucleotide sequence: TGTGCCAGCAGCACCCGGGACAGCCTCTACGAGCAGTACTTC.